The 6 T cell receptor beta chains in this list originate from one sample, sequenced in a study of blood T cell repertoires in COVID-19. Clones were sequenced by immunoSEQ multiplex PCR, and TCRdb holds only the in-frame ones, with some missing. The profile shows about 250,000 clones, 75% to 90% of them singletons. The sequencing sample was made of PBMCs or T cells enriched from blood (not recorded which). Every receptor here comes from a woman between 25 and 40 years old with acute COVID-19.

This sequence joins TRBV28 and TRBJ1-3, with D tentatively TRBD1 (5 bases). Trimming removed 5 bases at V and 0 bases at J, with 11 bases between. Germline CDR1 and CDR2: MDHEN and SYDVKM. The CDR3 length is 15 residues. CDR3 sequence reads: CASSLLRDSGNTIYF. CDR3 nucleotide sequence: TGTGCCAGCAGTCTCCTCAGGGACTCTGGAAACACCATATATTTT.

CDR3 DNA: TGTGCCAGCGCATTGAGAACCGGGGAGCTGTTTTTT. Amino acid sequence: CASALRTGELFF. This rearrangement joins TRBV6-5 to TRBJ2-2; D remains unclear. The CDR3 length is 12 residues. Trimming removed 8 bases at V and 5 bases at J, with 9 bases between. Germline CDR1 reads MNHEY; CDR2 reads SVGAGI.

The CDR3 nucleotides are TGTGCCAGCAGCTACCAATGGACTAGCGGGAGGAAATCGATCTACGAGCAGTACTTC. Its protein product is CASSYQWTSGRKSIYEQYF. The rearrangement links TRBV11-2 to TRBJ2-7, with 14 bases fitting TRBD2. The germline gives CDR1 SGHAT, CDR2 FQNNGV. Losses at the gene ends were 4 bases for V and 3 bases for J; bases not matched to a gene: 14. This CDR3 is built from 19 residues.

The chain recombines TRBV28 with TRBJ1-2; D is possibly TRBD1 (5 bases). The CDR3 totals 15 residues. Germline-derived CDR1 and CDR2 are MDHEN and SYDVKM. V lost 6 bases and J lost 6, with 20 bases in between. DNA of the CDR3: TGTGCCAGCAGCGAAGGGGCATTGGCCCACGATGGCTACACCTTC. Residues: CASSEGALAHDGYTF.

This chain uses TRBV7-9 with TRBJ2-3, with 8 bases identical to TRBD2. Trimming removed 8 bases from V and 4 bases from J; junction bases left unmatched: 8. Germline V gene lookup returns CDR1 SEHNR and CDR2 FQNEAQ (reference sequence). The CDR3 totals 14 residues. The CDR3 sequence: CASALRTSSDTQYF. The CDR3 bases are TGTGCCAGCGCCTTGCGGACTAGCTCAGATACGCAGTATTTT. Full variable domain (missing parts from reference TRBV7-9 and TRBJ2-3): DTGVSQNPRHKITKRGQNVTFRCDPISEHNRLYWYRQTLGQGPEFLTYFQNEAQLEKSRLLSDRFSAERPKGSFSTLEIQRTEQGDSAMYLCASALRTSSDTQYFGPGTRLTVL.

The chain links TRBV15 to TRBJ2-5, with TRBD2 matching over 12 bases. The germline V gene encodes CDR1 LNHNV and CDR2 YYDKDF (reference sequence). V was pared by 4 bases and J by 4 bases, with 1 base of the junction left unmatched. CDR3 length equals 14 residues. CDR3 loop: CATSKLAGGETQYF. The DNA for the CDR3 is TGTGCCACCAGCAAACTAGCGGGGGGAGAGACCCAGTACTTC. Looking up the rest from reference TRBV15 and TRBJ2-5 gives the full variable domain: DAMVIQNPRYQVTQFGKPVTLSCSQTLNHNVMYWYQQKSSQAPKLLFHYYDKDFNNEADTPDNFQSRRPNTSFCFLDIRSPGLGDTAMYLCATSKLAGGETQYFGPGTRLLVL.